This is a list of T cell receptor beta chains from one sample in a study of vaccination effects on CD4 cells after COVID-19. Their antigens remain unidentified. Clones were sequenced by immunoSEQ multiplex PCR, and TCRdb holds only the in-frame ones, with some missing. The sample holds approximately 54,000 clones, over 75% seen once. The source was CD4+ T cells from PBMCs cultured with HCoV-229E spike peptides, collected before COVID-19 vaccination. These receptors all come from a human donor who received a COVID-19 vaccine. CDR3s include the opening cysteine and the closing phenylalanine or tryptophan. A D gene is named only where the DNA matches it firmly. Size tells how often a clone was seen (once, few, many) or the class of an expanded clone, and some rows leave it out.

d_call clone_size j_call v_call cdr3_nt cdr3_aa
NA once TRBJ2-5 TRBV12-3/TRBV12-4 TGTGCCAGCAGCTCGTTCGAGACCCAGTACTTC CASSSFETQYF
NA once TRBJ2-6 TRBV5-5 TGTGCCAGCAGCTTCACAGGGACTGGGGCCAACGTCCTGACTTTC CASSFTGTGANVLTF
NA NA TRBJ2-1 TRBV6-5 TGTGCCAGTACAAAGGTACAGGGTTGGTTTGAGCAGTTCTTC CASTKVQGWFEQFF
NA NA TRBJ1-4 TRBV4-1 TGCGCCAGCAGCGGTTACAGGGAGCAGGGCGAAAAACTGTTTTTT CASSGYREQGEKLFF
TRBD2 NA TRBJ2-3 TRBV4-1 TGCGCCAGCAGCCAATCTTATAGCGGGGGGGGCGATACGCAGTATTTT CASSQSYSGGGDTQYF
NA few TRBJ1-6 TRBV7-3 TGTGCCAGCAGCTCACAAGCTAATTCACCCCTCCACTTT CASSSQANSPLHF
NA NA TRBJ1-2 TRBV11-2 TGTGCCAGCAGCTTAGCGCCAGGGAATGTTTATGGCTACACCTTC CASSLAPGNVYGYTF
TRBD2 NA TRBJ2-3 TRBV7-3 TGTGCCAGCAGCACTCAGCGGGGGGGCGCAGATACGCAGTATTTT CASSTQRGGADTQYF
NA NA TRBJ2-5 TRBV5-5 TGTGCCAGCAGTCGTGGGTCCCCGGACCAAGAGACCCAGTACTTC CASSRGSPDQETQYF
TRBD2 NA TRBJ2-5 TRBV4-1 TGCGCCAGCAGCCAAGCCCCTACTAGCGGACAAGAGACCCAGTACTTC CASSQAPTSGQETQYF
NA NA TRBJ1-1 TRBV6-5 TGTGCCAGCAGTTACAGGGGCCCTCCTGACGAGGGAGCTTTCTTT CASSYRGPPDEGAFF
NA NA TRBJ1-1 TRBV20-1 TGCAGTGCTCGACCGAGAGCTTTCTTT CSARPRAFF
NA NA TRBJ1-1 TRBV12-3/TRBV12-4 TGTGCCAGCAGTATGGGAGGGAATACTGAAGCTTTCTTT CASSMGGNTEAFF
NA NA TRBJ1-1 TRBV19 TGTGCCAGTAGTCAAAAAGTGGGGGGCCCTGAAGCTTTCTTT CASSQKVGGPEAFF
NA once TRBJ1-5 TRBV24-1 TGTGCCACCAGTCCGGGGGCGGGCTTTAGCAATCAGCCCCAGCATTTT CATSPGAGFSNQPQHF
NA NA TRBJ1-5 TRBV6-5 TGTGCCAGCAGTTACGGCGGGGGTCAGCCCCAGCATTTT CASSYGGGQPQHF
NA NA TRBJ1-2 TRBV6-5 TGTGCCAGCAGGGGGGACATGGTCTATGGCTACACCTTC CASRGDMVYGYTF
NA few TRBJ2-5 TRBV5-1 TGCGCCAGCAGCTACGGGACGGCGTACCAAGAGACCCAGTACTTC CASSYGTAYQETQYF
TRBD1 NA TRBJ1-2 TRBV27 TGTGCCAGCAGTTTATCGCGACAGGGGGGCTACACCTTC CASSLSRQGGYTF
NA NA TRBJ2-2 TRBV5-1 TGCGCCAGCAGCTTTGGGGTTTTGGGCACCGGGGAGCTGTTTTTT CASSFGVLGTGELFF
NA NA TRBJ1-4 TRBV5-1 TGCGCCAGCAGCTTCTCAGGGAGAGATGAAAAACTGTTTTTT CASSFSGRDEKLFF
NA once TRBJ2-2 TRBV7-2 TGTGCCAGCAGTCTTCTAGGGCCAGGTGGGGCCGGGGAGCTGTTTTTT CASSLLGPGGAGELFF
NA NA TRBJ1-2 TRBV2 TGTGCCAGCAGGGTAAACTATGGCTACACCTTC CASRVNYGYTF
NA NA TRBJ1-3 TRBV9 TGTGCCAGCAGCCTCCCGGAGGTGAGGGGGACTGGAAACACCATATATTTT CASSLPEVRGTGNTIYF
TRBD1 NA TRBJ2-3 TRBV11-3 TGTGCCAGCAGCTTAGGTCAGACAGGGGGCACAGATACGCAGTATTTT CASSLGQTGGTDTQYF
NA NA TRBJ1-3 TRBV19 TGTGCCAGTACCGACACTAGAGGAAGCTCTGGAAACACCATATATTTT CASTDTRGSSGNTIYF
NA NA TRBJ2-5 TRBV5-1 TGCGCCAGCAGCTTACAGGGAGAGGGGGAGACCCAGTACTTC CASSLQGEGETQYF
NA NA TRBJ1-2 TRBV30 TGTGCCTGGAGCGTTTCGAACTATGGCTACACCTTC CAWSVSNYGYTF
TRBD1 NA TRBJ2-1 TRBV7-3 TGTGCCAGCAGCATTACAGGGGGATCCTACAATGAGCAGTTCTTC CASSITGGSYNEQFF